This T cell receptor (beta chain) came from a study of blood T cells in healthy people across ages. Study-wide results and limits: Naive T cell percentage strongly correlated with TCR beta diversity. Reliance upon unsorted PBMCs precluded definitive naive versus antigen-experienced comparison.

The authors ran a second PCR of about 7 to 11 cycles using a sample-barcoded 5' primer and a J-beta primer mix. From the 5' RACE reads, TCRdb called clonotypes with MiXCR, one entry per CDR3 protein. The table includes roughly 560,000 distinct CDR3 sequences, less than 25% detected once. This clonotype was recorded at least ten times. Antigen: not known. This sample was shared with a second study, whose subject was T cells of mothers and their children.

Material for sequencing was blood. The sequence was obtained from a boy aged 5-17 years in good health.

CDR3 coding DNA: TGTGCTAGTGGTAGCGGGGGTAGGCGGCAAGAGACCCAGTACTTC. Translating it yields CASGSGGRRQETQYF. The chain carries TRBV12-5 and TRBJ2-5, with 8 bases fitting TRBD2. V lost 5 bases to trimming and J lost 2 bases; unmatched junction nucleotides: 7. This CDR3 is built from 15 residues. CDR1 and CDR2 (germline): LGHNT, FRNRAP.